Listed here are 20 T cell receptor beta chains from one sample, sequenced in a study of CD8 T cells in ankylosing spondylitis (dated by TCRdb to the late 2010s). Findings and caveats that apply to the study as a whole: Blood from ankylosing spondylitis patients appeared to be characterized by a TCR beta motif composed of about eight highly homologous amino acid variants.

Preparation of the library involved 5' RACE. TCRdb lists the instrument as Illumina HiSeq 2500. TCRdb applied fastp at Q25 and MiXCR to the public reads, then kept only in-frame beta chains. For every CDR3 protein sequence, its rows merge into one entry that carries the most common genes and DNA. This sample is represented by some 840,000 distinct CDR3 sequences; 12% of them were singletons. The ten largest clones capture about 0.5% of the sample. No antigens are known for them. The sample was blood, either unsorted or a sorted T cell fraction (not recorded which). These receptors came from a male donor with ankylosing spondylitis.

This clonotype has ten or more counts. CDR3 sequence reads: CASSYRDSYGYTF. CDR3 coding DNA: TGTGCCAGCAGCTACAGGGACAGCTATGGCTACACCTTC. J is TRBJ1-2 and V is TRBV7-9; 7 positions agree with TRBD1. CDR3 size: 13 residues. Losses at the gene ends were 4 bases for V and 4 bases for J; bases not matched to a gene: 3. Germline lookup yields CDR1 SEHNR and CDR2 FQNEAQ (reference sequence).

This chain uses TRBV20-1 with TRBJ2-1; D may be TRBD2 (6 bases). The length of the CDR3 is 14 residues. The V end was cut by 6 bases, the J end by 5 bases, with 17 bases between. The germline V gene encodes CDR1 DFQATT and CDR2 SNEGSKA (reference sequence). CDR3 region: CSALRGSGDNEQFF. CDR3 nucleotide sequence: TGCAGTGCACTGAGGGGTAGCGGAGACAATGAGCAGTTCTTC.

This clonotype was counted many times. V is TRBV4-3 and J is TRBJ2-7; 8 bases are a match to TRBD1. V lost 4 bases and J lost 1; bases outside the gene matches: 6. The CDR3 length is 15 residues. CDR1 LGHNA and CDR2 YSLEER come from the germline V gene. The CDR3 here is CASSRDRGLSYEQYF. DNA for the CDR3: TGCGCCAGCAGCCGCGACAGGGGCTTGTCCTACGAGCAGTACTTC.

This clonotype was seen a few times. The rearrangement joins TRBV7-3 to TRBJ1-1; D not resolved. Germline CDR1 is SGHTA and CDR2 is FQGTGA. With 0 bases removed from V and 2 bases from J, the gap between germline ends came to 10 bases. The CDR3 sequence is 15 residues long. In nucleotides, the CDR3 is TGTGCCAGCAGCTTAACCCAGGCTACCAACACTGAAGCTTTCTTT. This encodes CASSLTQATNTEAFF.

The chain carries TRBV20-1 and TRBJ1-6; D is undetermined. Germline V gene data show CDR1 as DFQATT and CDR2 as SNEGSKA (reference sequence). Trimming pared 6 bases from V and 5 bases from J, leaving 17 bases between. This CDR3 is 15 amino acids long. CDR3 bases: TGCAGTGCCCGGATTCAGGAGACAAATAATTCACCCCTCCACTTT. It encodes CSARIQETNNSPLHF.

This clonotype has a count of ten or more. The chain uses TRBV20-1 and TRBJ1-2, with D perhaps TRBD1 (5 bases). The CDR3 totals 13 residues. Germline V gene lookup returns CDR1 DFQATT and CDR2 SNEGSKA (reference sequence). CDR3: CRARQLGEYGYTF. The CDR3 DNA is TGCAGGGCAAGACAGCTTGGGGAGTATGGCTACACCTTC.

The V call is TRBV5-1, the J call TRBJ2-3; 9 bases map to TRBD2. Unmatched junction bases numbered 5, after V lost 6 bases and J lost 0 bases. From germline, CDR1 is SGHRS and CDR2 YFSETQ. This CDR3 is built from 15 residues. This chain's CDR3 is CASTITSGSTDTQYF. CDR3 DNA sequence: TGCGCCAGCACGATCACTAGCGGGAGCACAGATACGCAGTATTTT.

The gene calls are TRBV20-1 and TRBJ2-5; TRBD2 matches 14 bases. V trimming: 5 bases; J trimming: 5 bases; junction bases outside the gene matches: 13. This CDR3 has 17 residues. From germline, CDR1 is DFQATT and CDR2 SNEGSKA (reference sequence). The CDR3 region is CSASGLAGGSVGETQYF. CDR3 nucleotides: TGCAGTGCTTCAGGACTAGCGGGGGGCTCGGTCGGCGAGACCCAGTACTTC.

CDR3 in amino acids: CASSWAPNGEKLFF. CDR3 DNA sequence: TGTGCCAGCAGCTGGGCGCCAAACGGAGAAAAACTGTTTTTT. The chain carries TRBV5-6 and TRBJ1-4; D not certain. The length of the CDR3 is 14 residues. Germline V gene lookup returns CDR1 SGHDT and CDR2 YYEEEE. With 3 bases removed from V and 8 bases from J, the gap between germline ends came to 14 bases.

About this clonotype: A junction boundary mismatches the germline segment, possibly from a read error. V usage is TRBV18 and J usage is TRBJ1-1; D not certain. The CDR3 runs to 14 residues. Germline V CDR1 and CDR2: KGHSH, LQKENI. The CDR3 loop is CASSPRRLKDEAFF. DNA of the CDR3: TGTGCCAGCTCACCACGGAGACTAAAAGATGAAGCCTTCTTT.

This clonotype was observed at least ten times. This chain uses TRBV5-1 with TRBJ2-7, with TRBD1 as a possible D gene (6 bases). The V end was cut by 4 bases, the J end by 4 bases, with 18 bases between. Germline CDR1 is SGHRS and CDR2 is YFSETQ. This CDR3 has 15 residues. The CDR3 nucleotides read TGCGCCAGCAGCCGCCAGGCAGGGGTATCGTACGAGCAGTACTTC. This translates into CASSRQAGVSYEQYF. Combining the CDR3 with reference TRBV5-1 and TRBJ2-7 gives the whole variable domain KAGVTQTPRYLIKTRGQQVTLSCSPISGHRSVSWYQQTPGQGLQFLFEYFSETQRNKGNFPGRFSGRQFSNSRSEMNVSTLELGDSALYLCASSRQAGVSYEQYFGPGTRLTVT.

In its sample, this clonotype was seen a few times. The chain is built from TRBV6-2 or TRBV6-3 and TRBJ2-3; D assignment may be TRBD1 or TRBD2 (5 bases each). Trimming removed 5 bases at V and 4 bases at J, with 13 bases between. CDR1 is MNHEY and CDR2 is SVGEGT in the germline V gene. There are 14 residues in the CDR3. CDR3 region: CASSNRDDPDTQYF. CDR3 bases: TGTGCCAGCAGTAACCGGGACGACCCAGATACGCAGTATTTT.

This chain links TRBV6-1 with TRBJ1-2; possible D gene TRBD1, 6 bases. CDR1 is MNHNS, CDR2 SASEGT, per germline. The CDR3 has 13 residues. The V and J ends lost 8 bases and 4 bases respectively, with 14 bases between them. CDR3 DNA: TGTGCCAGCGGGGGGGCCTACTTCTATGGCTACACCTTC. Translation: CASGGAYFYGYTF.

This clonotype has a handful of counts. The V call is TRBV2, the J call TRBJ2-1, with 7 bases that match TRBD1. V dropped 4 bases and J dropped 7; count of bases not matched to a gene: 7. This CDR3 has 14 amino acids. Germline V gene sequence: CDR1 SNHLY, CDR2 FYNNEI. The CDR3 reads CASSGLTGKNEQFF. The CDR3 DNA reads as TGTGCCAGCAGTGGACTGACAGGGAAAAATGAGCAGTTCTTC. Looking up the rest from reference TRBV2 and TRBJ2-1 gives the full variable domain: EPEVTQTPSHQVTQMGQEVILRCVPISNHLYFYWYRQILGQKVEFLVSFYNNEISEKSEIFDDQFSVERPDGSNFTLKIRSTKLEDSAMYFCASSGLTGKNEQFFGPGTRLTVL.

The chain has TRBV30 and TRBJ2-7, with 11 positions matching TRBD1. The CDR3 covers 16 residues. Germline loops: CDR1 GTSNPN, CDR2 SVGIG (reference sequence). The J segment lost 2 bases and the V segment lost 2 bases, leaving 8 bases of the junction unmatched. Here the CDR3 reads CAWSSPRTGGPYEQYF. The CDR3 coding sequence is TGTGCCTGGAGTTCCCCGAGGACAGGGGGCCCCTACGAGCAGTACTTC.

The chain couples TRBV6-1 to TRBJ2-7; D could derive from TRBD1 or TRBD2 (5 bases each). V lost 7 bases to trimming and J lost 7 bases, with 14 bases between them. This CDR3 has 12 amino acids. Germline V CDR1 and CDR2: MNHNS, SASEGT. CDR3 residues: CASTTTGAEQYF. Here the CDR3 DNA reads TGTGCCAGCACCACCACCGGGGCAGAGCAGTACTTC.

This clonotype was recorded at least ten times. The CDR3 DNA reads TGTGCCAGCAGCCGGACAGGGTTGGGCTACACCTTC. It specifies CASSRTGLGYTF. This sequence joins TRBV12-3 or TRBV12-4 and TRBJ1-2, with TRBD1 matching over 8 bases. The CDR3 runs to 12 residues. After removal of 6 bases from V and 8 bases from J, the junction contained 5 bases not matched to a gene.

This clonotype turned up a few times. This CDR3 is CSAREGRAGEQYF. CDR3 in DNA: TGCAGTGCTAGAGAGGGGAGGGCCGGAGAGCAGTACTTC. The chain combines TRBV20-1 with TRBJ2-7, with 7 bases lining up with TRBD2. CDR1 and CDR2 from the germline V gene are DFQATT and SNEGSKA (reference sequence). The junction had 6 bases not matched to a gene; V was cut back by 0 bases and J by 7 bases. This CDR3 contains 13 residues.

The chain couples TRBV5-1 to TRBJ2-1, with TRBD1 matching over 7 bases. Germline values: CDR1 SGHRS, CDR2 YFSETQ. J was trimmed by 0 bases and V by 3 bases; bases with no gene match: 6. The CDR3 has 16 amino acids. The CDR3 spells CASSSSNRGSYNEQFF. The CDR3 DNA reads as TGCGCCAGCAGCTCTAGCAACAGGGGCTCCTACAATGAGCAGTTCTTC.

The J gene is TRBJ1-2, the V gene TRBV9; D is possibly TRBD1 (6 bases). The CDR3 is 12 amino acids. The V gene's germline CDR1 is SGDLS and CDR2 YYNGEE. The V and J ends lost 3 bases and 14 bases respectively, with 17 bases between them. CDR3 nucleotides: TGTGCCAGCAGCGAGGGGCGGGGGGCTCCGACCTTC. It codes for CASSEGRGAPTF.